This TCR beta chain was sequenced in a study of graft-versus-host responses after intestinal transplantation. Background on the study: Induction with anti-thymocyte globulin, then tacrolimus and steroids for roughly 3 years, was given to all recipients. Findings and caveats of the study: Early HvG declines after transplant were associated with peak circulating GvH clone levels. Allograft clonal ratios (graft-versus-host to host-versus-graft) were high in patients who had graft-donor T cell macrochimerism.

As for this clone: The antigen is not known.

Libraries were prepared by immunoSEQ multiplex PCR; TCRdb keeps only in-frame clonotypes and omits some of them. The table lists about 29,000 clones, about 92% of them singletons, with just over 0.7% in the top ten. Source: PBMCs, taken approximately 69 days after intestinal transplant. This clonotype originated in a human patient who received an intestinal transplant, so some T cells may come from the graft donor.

The CDR3 loop is CASSQPGGLAVYEQYF. For the CDR3, the DNA is TGTGCCAGCAGCCAACCCGGAGGACTAGCGGTCTACGAGCAGTACTTC. The chain carries TRBV11-3 and TRBJ2-7, with 10 bases lining up with TRBD2. The CDR3 is 16 amino acids. With V trimmed by 5 bases and J by 3 bases, 10 bases remained unmatched. The germline gives CDR1 SGHNT, CDR2 YENEEA.